This TCR beta chain was recorded in a study of T cells in Graves' hyperthyroidism and ophthalmopathy. Study summary: Peripheral blood specimens were obtained at initial diagnosis, prior to any treatment.

On the basis of clinical symptoms, serum thyroxine and TRAb, thyroid ultrasound and orbital computed tomography, diagnoses were made. This clonotype has at least ten counts. Its matching antigen is unknown. RNA transcripts served as the template for amplifying TCR beta CDR3 regions. HTBI primers were the set used in a first-round RT-PCR of the TCR CDR3. TCRdb recomputed calls from the multiplex PCR reads with MiXCR, one row per CDR3 protein. The sample includes hundreds of thousands of distinct CDR3 sequences, 14% of them seen just once. Germline V gene data show CDR1 as SGHNT and CDR2 as YENEEA. The ends lost 6 bases at V and 4 bases at J; junction bases unmatched: 5. CDR3 length equals 14 residues. Regarding the study as a whole: For ophthalmopathy, model prediction preceded onset by a median about 6 months. Blood held most thyroid clonotypes expanded above 0.001 frequency.

The sample was blood. The sequence was collected from a woman under 30 with Graves' hyperthyroidism. The V gene is TRBV11-3, the J gene TRBJ2-3; 9 positions match TRBD1. CDR3 loop: CASRVQGAPDTQYF. In nucleotides, the CDR3 is TGTGCCAGCAGGGTACAGGGGGCTCCAGATACGCAGTATTTT.